Sequencing of this TCR beta chain was carried out in a study of cytomegalovirus exposure and HLA in healthy donors. CDR1 is SGHRS, CDR2 YFSETQ, per germline. The CDR3 has 13 amino acids. Germline trimming cut 9 bases from V and 3 bases from J; bases unmatched to any gene: 7. Both 60 Vbeta primers and 13 Jbeta primers went into the PCR. Some clones are missing from TCRdb's copy, which holds only in-frame ones; the method was immunoSEQ multiplex PCR. The top ten hold less than 3.5% of the sample, which has some 120,000 clones, around three quarters seen once. This clonotype was sampled from a female donor in good health and CMV-seronegative. This chain connects TRBV5-1 to TRBJ2-3, with TRBD2 matching 7 bases. Sequenced material: PBMCs. The CDR3, as DNA: TGCGCCACCCAGACCGGGGGGACAGATACGCAGTATTTT. This gives the protein CATQTGGTDTQYF.